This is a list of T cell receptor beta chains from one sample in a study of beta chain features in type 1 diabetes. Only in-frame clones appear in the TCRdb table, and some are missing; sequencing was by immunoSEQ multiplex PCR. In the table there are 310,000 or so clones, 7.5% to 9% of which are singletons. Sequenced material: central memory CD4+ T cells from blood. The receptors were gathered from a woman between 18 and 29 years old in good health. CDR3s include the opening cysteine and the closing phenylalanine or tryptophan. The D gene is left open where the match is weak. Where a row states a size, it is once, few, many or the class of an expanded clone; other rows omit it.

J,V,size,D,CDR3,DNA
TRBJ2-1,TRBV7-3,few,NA,CASSLTFASSLNEQFF,TGTGCCAGCAGCTTAACGTTTGCGTCTAGCCTCAATGAGCAGTTCTTC
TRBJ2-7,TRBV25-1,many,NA,CASSLVHEQYF,TGTGCCAGCAGTTTGGTCCACGAGCAGTACTTC
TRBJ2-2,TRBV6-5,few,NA,CASSYVAGLFTGELFF,TGTGCCAGCAGTTACGTCGCAGGGTTGTTCACCGGGGAGCTGTTTTTT
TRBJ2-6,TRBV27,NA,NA,CASRGTSSGANVLTF,TGTGCCAGCAGGGGCACCTCCTCTGGGGCCAACGTCCTGACTTTC
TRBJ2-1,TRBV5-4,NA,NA,CASSLGLTTPGEQFF,TGTGCCAGCAGCTTGGGGCTCACTACTCCCGGTGAGCAGTTCTTC
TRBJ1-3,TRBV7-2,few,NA,CASSLFPSSGNTIYF,TGTGCCAGCAGCTTATTCCCTTCCTCTGGAAACACCATATATTTT
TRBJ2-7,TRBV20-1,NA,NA,CSARGRGEQYF,TGCAGTGCTAGAGGCAGGGGCGAGCAGTACTTC
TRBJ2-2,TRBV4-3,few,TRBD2,CASSLGGGTGELFF,TGCGCCAGCAGCCTCGGCGGGGGGACCGGGGAGCTGTTTTTT
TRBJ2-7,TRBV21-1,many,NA,CATPEGTGGPFGEQYF,TGTGCCACACCAGAAGGGACGGGAGGTCCCTTCGGGGAGCAGTACTTC
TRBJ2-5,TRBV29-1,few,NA,CSAERSYQETQYF,TGCAGCGCAGAACGGTCTTACCAAGAGACCCAGTACTTC
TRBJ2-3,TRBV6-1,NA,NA,CASRTHRAGTDTQYF,TGTGCCAGCAGGACCCACAGGGCCGGCACAGATACGCAGTATTTT
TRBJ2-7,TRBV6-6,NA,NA,CASSYYRGHEQYF,TGTGCCAGCAGTTACTATCGGGGGCACGAGCAGTACTTC
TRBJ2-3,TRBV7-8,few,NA,CASSTEITDTQYF,TGTGCCAGCAGCACCGAAATCACAGATACGCAGTATTTT